Each of the 11 T cell receptor beta chains below was sequenced from the same sample in a study of blood T cell repertoires in COVID-19 (dated by TCRdb to 2019 to 2021). Receptors were amplified or captured by the immunoSEQ multiplex PCR assay. TCRdb holds this immuneACCESS table with in-frame rearrangements only. Some clones are missing; in checked studies, unresolved V genes explain under half, and the rest has no known cause. For this sample the table gives 330,000 or so clones, of which around 87% were detected only once. The ten largest clones capture about 1.9% of the sample. Material for sequencing was PBMCs or T cells enriched from blood (not recorded which). The origin of the receptors is a middle-aged man in a cohort exposed to, infected with or recovered from COVID-19 (not recorded which).

As regards this clone: Within the sample, other DNA sequences also encode this same CDR3. J is TRBJ1-2 and V is TRBV5-1; no clear D. CDR1 SGHRS and CDR2 YFSETQ come from the germline V gene. This CDR3 spans 13 amino acids. The V and J ends lost 5 bases and 0 bases respectively, with 8 bases between them. The CDR3 here is CASSSDSNYGYTF. The CDR3 DNA is TGCGCCAGCAGTTCAGATTCTAACTATGGCTACACCTTC.

This chain links TRBV6-2 or TRBV6-3 with TRBJ1-4; no reliable D call. The CDR3 is 16 residues long. CDR1 MNHEY and CDR2 SVGEGT come from the germline V gene. V was shortened by 1 base and J by 0 bases, with 9 bases between the two germline ends. The CDR3 region has the DNA TGTGCCAGCAGTTACTTAGCCGGGACAACTAATGAAAAACTGTTTTTT. Translation: CASSYLAGTTNEKLFF.

V gene TRBV3-1 (or the pseudogene TRBV3-2) combines with J gene TRBJ2-3, with 7 bases that match TRBD2. With 6 bases clipped from V and 7 bases from J, the junction kept 13 bases outside the gene matches. This CDR3 is built from 15 residues. Germline CDR1 LGHDT, CDR2 YNNKEL (reference sequence). The CDR3 loop is CASSSNREDMYTQYF. CDR3 in DNA: TGTGCCAGCAGTTCGAATCGGGAGGACATGTATACGCAGTATTTT.

The chain recombines TRBV11-2 with TRBJ2-7; TRBD1 matches at 9 bases. V lost 4 bases and J lost 3; bases outside the gene matches: 4. Looked up from germline, CDR1 is SGHAT and CDR2 is FQNNGV. The CDR3 extends over 14 amino acids. The CDR3 sequence: CASSSTGGNYEQYF. The CDR3 DNA follows: TGTGCCAGCAGCTCGACAGGGGGGAACTACGAGCAGTACTTC.

The chain employs TRBV28 and TRBJ1-4, with D possibly TRBD1 on 6 matching bases. V dropped 1 base and J dropped 5 bases, with 20 bases sitting between them. This CDR3 comprises 18 residues. Germline V gives CDR1 MDHEN, CDR2 SYDVKM. This chain's CDR3 is CASSLFFQGTQRNEKLFF. The CDR3 coding sequence is TGTGCCAGCAGTTTATTTTTCCAGGGGACGCAGAGAAATGAAAAACTGTTTTTT.

The chain employs TRBV7-2 and TRBJ1-3, with unresolved D. The CDR3 runs 16 residues. Trimming shortened V by 3 bases and J by 0 bases, and 12 bases separated the two germline ends. Germline V gene lookup returns CDR1 SGHTA and CDR2 FQGNSA. CDR3 residues: CASSFTVLNSGNTIYF. As DNA, the CDR3 is TGTGCCAGCAGCTTTACGGTCCTAAACTCTGGAAACACCATATATTTT.

The chain recombines TRBV28 with TRBJ1-4; 8 bases line up with TRBD1. The ends lost 2 bases at V and 4 bases at J; junction bases unmatched: 0. Per germline, CDR1 MDHEN and CDR2 SYDVKM. This CDR3 is built from 14 residues. CDR3 protein: CASSLTGGNEKLFF. Here the CDR3 DNA reads TGTGCCAGCAGTTTAACAGGGGGTAATGAAAAACTGTTTTTT. The full variable domain, with the rest looked up from reference TRBV28 and TRBJ1-4, is DVKVTQSSRYLVKRTGEKVFLECVQDMDHENMFWYRQDPGLGLRLIYFSYDVKMKEKGDIPEGYSVSREKKERFSLILESASTNQTSMYLCASSLTGGNEKLFFGSGTQLSVL.

V is TRBV10-3 and J is TRBJ2-5; the D gene is possibly TRBD1 (5 bases). The CDR3 has 15 residues. Trimming shortened V by 0 bases and J by 0 bases, and 8 bases separated the two germline ends. Germline-derived CDR1 and CDR2 are ENHRY and SYGVKD. The CDR3: CAISESAGYQETQYF. The CDR3 DNA reads as TGTGCCATCAGTGAGTCAGCAGGGTACCAAGAGACCCAGTACTTC.

The chain carries TRBV6-2 or TRBV6-3 and TRBJ2-1; 10 bases match TRBD2. Germline V lookup: CDR1 MNHEY, CDR2 SVGEGT. This CDR3 has 19 amino acids. Trimming took 6 bases from V and 0 from J; bases not matched to a gene: 14. CDR3 bases: TGTGCCAGCAGCCCTGGACTAGCGGAGAAACAAAGCTCCTACAATGAGCAGTTCTTC. Translation gives CASSPGLAEKQSSYNEQFF.

This clone was seen once. V gene TRBV19 combines with J gene TRBJ2-2, with TRBD1 matching over 9 bases. The V segment lost 6 bases and the J segment 6 bases; nucleotides outside the gene matches: 17. CDR1 and CDR2 (germline): LNHDA, SQIVND (reference sequence). The CDR3 is 18 residues long. The CDR3 loop reads CASSPNRGGTGGPGELFF. The CDR3 DNA sequence: TGTGCCAGTAGCCCCAACAGGGGGGGAACAGGGGGCCCCGGGGAGCTGTTTTTT.

This clone was picked up one time. This rearrangement joins TRBV18 to TRBJ2-3; unclear D gene. Germline lookup yields CDR1 KGHSH and CDR2 LQKENI. Trimming pared 3 bases from V and 0 bases from J, leaving 16 bases between. There are 17 residues in the CDR3. The CDR3 here is CASSPFPYKASTDTQYF. The CDR3 region has the DNA TGTGCCAGCTCACCTTTCCCTTATAAAGCTAGCACAGATACGCAGTATTTT.